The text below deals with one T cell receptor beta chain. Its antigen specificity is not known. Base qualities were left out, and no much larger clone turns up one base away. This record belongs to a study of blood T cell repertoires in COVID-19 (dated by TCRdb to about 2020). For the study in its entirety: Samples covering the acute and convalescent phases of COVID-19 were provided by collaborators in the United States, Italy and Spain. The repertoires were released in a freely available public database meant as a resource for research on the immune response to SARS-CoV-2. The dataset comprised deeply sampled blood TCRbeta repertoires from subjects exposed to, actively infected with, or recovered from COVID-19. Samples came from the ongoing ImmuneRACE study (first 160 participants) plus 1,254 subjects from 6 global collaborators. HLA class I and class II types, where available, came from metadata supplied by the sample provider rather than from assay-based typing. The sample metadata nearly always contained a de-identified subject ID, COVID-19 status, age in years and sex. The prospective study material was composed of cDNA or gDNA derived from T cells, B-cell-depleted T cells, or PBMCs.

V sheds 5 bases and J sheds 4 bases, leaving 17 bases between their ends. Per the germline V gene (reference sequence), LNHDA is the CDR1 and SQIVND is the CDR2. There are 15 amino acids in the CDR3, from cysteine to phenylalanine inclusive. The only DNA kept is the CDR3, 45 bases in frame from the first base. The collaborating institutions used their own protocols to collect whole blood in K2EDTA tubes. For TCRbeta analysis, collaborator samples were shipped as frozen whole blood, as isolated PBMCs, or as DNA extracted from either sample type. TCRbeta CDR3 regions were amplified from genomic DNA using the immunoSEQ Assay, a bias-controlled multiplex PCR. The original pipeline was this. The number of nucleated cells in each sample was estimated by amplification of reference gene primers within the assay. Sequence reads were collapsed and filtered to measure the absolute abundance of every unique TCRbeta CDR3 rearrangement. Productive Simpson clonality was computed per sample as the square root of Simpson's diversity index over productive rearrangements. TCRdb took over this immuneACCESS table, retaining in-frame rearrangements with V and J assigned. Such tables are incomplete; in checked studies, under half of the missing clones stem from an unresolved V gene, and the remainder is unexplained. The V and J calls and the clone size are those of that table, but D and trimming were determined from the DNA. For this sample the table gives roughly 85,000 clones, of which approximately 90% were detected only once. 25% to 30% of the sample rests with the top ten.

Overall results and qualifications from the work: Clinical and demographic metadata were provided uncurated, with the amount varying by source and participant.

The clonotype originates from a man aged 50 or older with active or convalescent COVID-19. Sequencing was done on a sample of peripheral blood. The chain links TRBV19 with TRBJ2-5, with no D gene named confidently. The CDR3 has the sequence CASSPLKWAGETQYF. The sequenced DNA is TGTGCCAGTAGTCCATTGAAGTGGGCCGGAGAGACCCAGTACTTC.